Shown below are 8 T cell receptor beta chains from a single sample sequenced in a study of blood T cell repertoires in COVID-19. Some clones are missing from TCRdb's copy, which holds only in-frame ones; the method was immunoSEQ multiplex PCR. This sample has about 73,000 clones, with over 70% found just once. Sequencing input: peripheral blood. All receptors derive from a man aged 50 to 60 with active COVID-19.

The V gene is TRBV7-6, the J gene TRBJ1-5; D is ambiguous. The CDR3 extends over 14 amino acids. V lost 3 bases, J lost 7 bases, and 13 bases lay in between. Germline values: CDR1 SGHVS, CDR2 FNYEAQ. In DNA, the CDR3 is TGTGCCAGCAGCTTCGACCTCTCAGGCCAGCCCCAGCATTTT. Amino acids: CASSFDLSGQPQHF.

The V and J genes are TRBV24-1 and TRBJ2-7; 8 bases map to TRBD1. J was trimmed by 5 bases and V by 0 bases; bases with no gene match: 2. Germline V lookup: CDR1 KGHDR, CDR2 SFDVKD. This CDR3 comprises 14 residues. CDR3 sequence: CATSDLRTGNEQYF. The CDR3, as DNA: TGTGCCACCAGTGATTTGCGGACAGGGAACGAGCAGTACTTC.

V gene TRBV5-5 combines with J gene TRBJ2-3, with D unclear. The CDR3 extends over 15 amino acids. The germline V gene encodes CDR1 SGHKS and CDR2 YYEKEE (reference sequence). The V end was cut by 2 bases, the J end by 0 bases, with 10 bases between. The CDR3 region is CASSLDGFSTDTQYF. CDR3 nucleotide sequence: TGTGCCAGCAGCTTAGATGGCTTTAGCACAGATACGCAGTATTTT. Full variable domain (remainder filled in from reference TRBV5-5 and TRBJ2-3): DAGVTQSPTHLIKTRGQQVTLRCSPISGHKSVSWYQQVLGQGPQFIFQYYEKEERGRGNFPDRFSARQFPNYSSELNVNALLLGDSALYLCASSLDGFSTDTQYFGPGTRLTVL.

CDR3 sequence: CASSPPSGGGQETQYF. The DNA for the CDR3 is TGTGCCAGCAGTCCACCATCCGGGGGGGGGCAAGAGACCCAGTACTTC. The J gene is TRBJ2-5, the V gene TRBV2; 8 bases are shared with TRBD2. Trimming at V came to 5 bases and at J to 2 bases, leaving 10 bases not matched to a gene. CDR3 length: 16 amino acids. Looked up from germline, CDR1 is SNHLY and CDR2 is FYNNEI.

V is TRBV19 and J is TRBJ1-1, with D hard to call. CDR3 length: 13 residues. Germline CDR1 LNHDA, CDR2 SQIVND (reference sequence). V was pared by 2 bases and J by 2 bases, with 6 bases between. The CDR3 region has the DNA TGTGCCAGTAGTATAAGCTCAAACACTGAAGCTTTCTTT. It specifies CASSISSNTEAFF. Combining the CDR3 with reference TRBV19 and TRBJ1-1 gives the whole variable domain DGGITQSPKYLFRKEGQNVTLSCEQNLNHDAMYWYRQDPGQGLRLIYYSQIVNDFQKGDIAEGYSVSREKKESFPLTVTSAQKNPTAFYLCASSISSNTEAFFGQGTRLTVV.

The chain employs TRBV4-1 and TRBJ1-1, with D hard to call. The CDR3 has 13 amino acids. The germline CDR1 and CDR2 sequences are MGHRA and YSYEKL. Trimming removed 5 bases from V and 3 bases from J, with 10 bases in between. As DNA, the CDR3 is TGCGCCAGCAGCTTGCGGGAGGACACTGAAGCTTTCTTT. Its translation is CASSLREDTEAFF.

V is TRBV5-4 and J is TRBJ1-1; 7 bases line up with TRBD1. Germline assignment: CDR1 SGHNT and CDR2 YYREEE (reference sequence). This CDR3 spans 13 amino acids. J was trimmed by 12 bases and V by 0 bases; bases with no gene match: 8. CDR3 DNA: TGTGCCAGCAGCTTGGACTGGCAGGGGGGAACTTTCTTT. Protein product: CASSLDWQGGTFF.

V is TRBV6-5 and J is TRBJ1-2, with 10 bases that match TRBD1. In germline, CDR1 is MNHEY, CDR2 SVGAGI. The CDR3 has 15 amino acids. The ends lost 7 bases at V and 6 bases at J; junction bases unmatched: 11. The CDR3 DNA sequence: TGTGCCAGCAATAGGGAAGGACAGGGGGGAGATGGCTACACCTTC. This gives the protein CASNREGQGGDGYTF.